This TCR beta chain was identified during a study of cytotoxic CD8 clonotypes in ibrutinib-treated CLL. Measured with immunoSEQ multiplex PCR; TCRdb has only the in-frame clones, and not every one. The profile shows approximately 29,000 clones, about three fifths of them singletons. Looked up from germline, CDR1 is LNHDA and CDR2 is SQIVND (reference sequence). This CDR3 has 15 residues. The ends were cut back, 4 bases at V and 0 bases at J, with 10 bases in the middle. The genes are TRBV19 and TRBJ2-4; no clear D gene. The source material was PBMCs, sampled before ibrutinib treatment. The TCR was taken from a human donor with chronic lymphocytic leukemia. This chain's CDR3 is CASSTTVIAKNIQYF. CDR3 DNA sequence: TGTGCCAGTAGTACGACTGTTATAGCCAAAAACATTCAGTACTTC. Full variable domain (outside the CDR3, taken from reference TRBV19 and TRBJ2-4): DGGITQSPKYLFRKEGQNVTLSCEQNLNHDAMYWYRQDPGQGLRLIYYSQIVNDFQKGDIAEGYSVSREKKESFPLTVTSAQKNPTAFYLCASSTTVIAKNIQYFGAGTRLSVL.